The sample holds a few counts of the clone carrying this T cell receptor (beta chain). The antigen is unknown. The sample belongs to a study of T-cell memory formation after mild COVID-19. Overall study findings and caveats: CD8+ contracting clones occupied EMRA, while CD4+ ones occupied mainly CM and EM. Contracting clones, day 15 to 85, had balanced CD4/CD8, and later expanders favored CD4+.

After 5'RACE with constant-segment primers, TCR alpha and TCR beta cDNA libraries carrying sample barcodes and UMIs were obtained. TCRdb re-analysed the 5' RACE reads in MiXCR, keeping a single row per CDR3 protein. Counted here are 150,000 to 200,000 distinct CDR3 sequences, over 10% occurring once; the ten biggest clones make up more than 3%. Germline V gene data show CDR1 as MNHEY and CDR2 as SMNVEV (reference sequence). V was clipped by 4 bases and J by 0 bases, with 12 bases between them. This CDR3 is 16 amino acids long. This rearrangement joins TRBV27 to TRBJ2-2; no definite D call. This sequence originates from a man aged 18 to 29 who had mild COVID-19 (a few samples of this study predate the infection). Cell type and time point are not known. Sequencing used PBMCs or a T cell subset sorted from them (not recorded which). The CDR3 region is CASSSWSSTNTGELFF. The CDR3 region has the DNA TGTGCCAGCAGTTCGTGGTCGTCAACGAACACCGGGGAGCTGTTTTTT.